Below, 18 T cell receptor beta chains from the same sample are listed, as sequenced in a study of HIV-infected children after antiretroviral therapy interruption (dated by TCRdb to between 2017 and 2020). Libraries were prepared through 3' RACE. The instrument was an Illumina MiSeq. TCR libraries were built from RNA using a 3' RACE protocol with unique molecular identifiers to correct PCR amplification bias. The raw public data were reprocessed by TCRdb itself: fastp quality trimming at Q25, MiXCR clonotype calling, in-frame beta chains only. Rows are unified per CDR3 protein, each entry keeping the most common DNA and genes. The sample includes 90,000 or so distinct CDR3 sequences, with approximately 6.9% observed a single time. The biggest ten clones account for around 1.1% of the sample. The meaning of the sample's treatment or condition label: PENTA 11 planned treatment interruption arm or continuous ART arm.

Sequencing was performed on CD45RA+ CD4+ T cells from PBMCs, pooled from several time points, taken from a donor given antiretroviral therapy, either interrupted or continuous. The meaning of the sample's cell subset or site label: naive CD4+ CD45RA+ CD45RO- T cells. The source of these receptors is a pool of human donors with HIV.

This clonotype was found many times. The genes are TRBV12-3 or TRBV12-4 and TRBJ2-7, with D unresolved. There are 15 residues in the CDR3. V lost 5 bases and J 5 bases, leaving 19 bases between the germline ends. The chain's CDR3 is CASSGQVSKVHEQYF. Written as DNA, the CDR3 is TGTGCCAGCAGTGGCCAGGTGAGCAAGGTCCACGAGCAGTACTTC.

This rearrangement joins TRBV10-1 to TRBJ1-1; no firm D call. In germline, CDR1 is WNHNN, CDR2 SYGVQD (reference sequence). There are 14 residues in the CDR3. Trimming pared 0 bases from V and 7 bases from J, leaving 12 bases between. The CDR3 DNA reads as TGCGCCAGCAGTGAGTCGGGTGCGGTCGATGAAGCTTTCTTT. Amino acids: CASSESGAVDEAFF.

This clonotype was recorded at least ten times. The chain has TRBV5-1 and TRBJ2-1; tentative D call: TRBD2 (5 bases). Germline CDR1 is SGHRS and CDR2 is YFSETQ. The V end was cut by 5 bases, the J end by 0 bases, with 15 bases between. The CDR3 extends over 16 amino acids. CDR3: CASSLGWESSYNEQFF. CDR3 in DNA: TGCGCCAGCAGTCTTGGCTGGGAGAGCTCCTACAATGAGCAGTTCTTC. The full variable domain, completed using reference TRBV5-1 and TRBJ2-1, is KAGVTQTPRYLIKTRGQQVTLSCSPISGHRSVSWYQQTPGQGLQFLFEYFSETQRNKGNFPGRFSGRQFSNSRSEMNVSTLELGDSALYLCASSLGWESSYNEQFFGPGTRLTVL.

This clonotype has just a few counts. The chain links TRBV10-3 to TRBJ2-7; 9 bases agree with TRBD1. Trimming removed 6 bases from V and 2 bases from J; junction bases left unmatched: 8. This CDR3 is built from 15 residues. CDR1 is ENHRY and CDR2 is SYGVKD in the germline V gene. The CDR3: CAIRGTGKRTYEQYF. CDR3 bases: TGTGCCATCAGAGGGACAGGGAAGCGCACCTACGAGCAGTACTTC.

There are many counts of this clonotype. The gene calls are TRBV18 and TRBJ1-5; D might be TRBD1 (5 bases). CDR1 and CDR2 from the germline V gene are KGHSH and LQKENI. V lost 2 bases to trimming and J lost 3 bases, with 11 bases between them. This CDR3 spans 15 amino acids. CDR3 amino acids: CASSPGQGLNQPQHF. CDR3 DNA sequence: TGTGCCAGCTCACCAGGGCAGGGTCTCAATCAGCCCCAGCATTTT.

The J gene is TRBJ1-2, the V gene TRBV10-3; D might be TRBD1 (5 bases). The CDR3 is made up of 12 amino acids. Trimming stripped 6 bases from V and 3 bases from J, with 8 bases between. Germline V gene lookup returns CDR1 ENHRY and CDR2 SYGVKD. The CDR3 sequence: CAISQGDYGYTF. The CDR3 coding sequence is TGTGCCATCAGCCAGGGTGACTATGGCTACACCTTC.

This clonotype appeared a single time. This chain joins TRBV20-1 and TRBJ1-2, with 10 bases lining up with TRBD1. The germline CDR1 and CDR2 sequences are DFQATT and SNEGSKA (reference sequence). CDR3 size: 13 residues. Germline trimming cut 3 bases from V and 8 bases from J; bases unmatched to any gene: 6. The chain's CDR3 is CSARGQGFNGYTF. The CDR3 bases are TGCAGTGCTAGGGGACAGGGGTTTAACGGCTACACCTTC.

The chain carries TRBV7-2 and TRBJ1-6; D gene unclear. The V gene's germline CDR1 is SGHTA and CDR2 FQGNSA. V dropped 2 bases and J dropped 1 base, with 12 bases sitting between them. The length of the CDR3 is 17 residues. CDR3 loop: CASSLPPAGSYNSPLHF. DNA of the CDR3: TGTGCCAGCAGCTTACCTCCAGCGGGTTCCTATAATTCACCCCTCCACTTT.

There are a few counts of this clonotype. The gene calls are TRBV10-3 and TRBJ1-4, with D possibly being TRBD1 (6 bases). V dropped 9 bases and J dropped 4 bases, with 12 bases sitting between them. This CDR3 spans 13 amino acids. Germline V gene lookup returns CDR1 ENHRY and CDR2 SYGVKD. CDR3 nucleotides: TGTGCCATGAAGACAGGTCTTAATGAAAAACTGTTTTTT. Its protein product is CAMKTGLNEKLFF.

In this sample, this clonotype turned up many times. The rearrangement uses TRBV29-1 and TRBJ2-7; a weak D match, TRBD1 (6 bases). Trimming left V 5 bases short and J 3 bases short, with 17 bases between. This CDR3 contains 14 residues. CDR1 is SQVTM, CDR2 ANQGSEA, per germline. The CDR3 DNA reads TGCAGCGTTCAGGGGACATCCTTGAGCTACGAGCAGTACTTC. It encodes CSVQGTSLSYEQYF.

This clonotype was recorded many times. The J gene is TRBJ2-5, the V gene TRBV5-1, with D tentatively TRBD1 (6 bases). The germline V and J ends were trimmed by 4 bases and 3 bases, with 13 bases remaining between them. CDR3 length equals 14 residues. CDR1 and CDR2 (germline): SGHRS, YFSETQ. The CDR3 coding sequence is TGCGCCAGCAGCATGGGGGCTCGGGAAGAGACCCAGTACTTC. Its translation is CASSMGAREETQYF.

The chain uses TRBV15 and TRBJ1-6; D is unresolved. Looked up from germline, CDR1 is LNHNV and CDR2 is YYDKDF (reference sequence). CDR3 length: 11 residues. V shed 3 bases and J shed 13 bases, with 7 bases lying between them. CDR3 amino acids: CATSRGQPLHF. CDR3 coding DNA: TGTGCCACCAGCAGGGGCCAGCCCCTCCACTTT.

The sample holds many counts of this clonotype. J is TRBJ1-1 and V is TRBV6-2 or TRBV6-3, with D uncertain. The germline CDR1 and CDR2 sequences are MNHEY and SVGEGT. The CDR3 loop spans 15 amino acids. Trimming removed 5 bases at V and 1 base at J, with 14 bases between. CDR3 in DNA: TGTGCCAGCAGTCCCCTGAGGGCGGCGAACACTGAAGCTTTCTTT. It yields the protein CASSPLRAANTEAFF.

This clonotype turned up a few times. The chain recombines TRBV9 with TRBJ2-7; TRBD2 is a possible D gene (6 bases). Trimming removed 0 bases from V and 0 bases from J, with 13 bases in between. CDR1 and CDR2 from the germline V gene are SGDLS and YYNGEE. The CDR3 is made up of 16 amino acids. The CDR3, as DNA: TGTGCCAGCAGCGTAGACGGCGGGGCGAGCTCCTACGAGCAGTACTTC. This codes for CASSVDGGASSYEQYF.

J is TRBJ1-5 and V is TRBV30, with D possibly being TRBD1 (5 bases). The germline CDR1 and CDR2 sequences are GTSNPN and SVGIG (reference sequence). Trimming removed 2 bases at V and 4 bases at J, with 15 bases between. The CDR3 runs 15 residues. The CDR3 nucleotides read TGTGCCTGGAGTCCCCAGGGCCGAGTGAATCAGCCCCAGCATTTT. Translating it yields CAWSPQGRVNQPQHF. The whole variable domain, filled in from reference TRBV30 and TRBJ1-5, reads SQTIHQWPATLVQPVGSPLSLECTVEGTSNPNLYWYRQAAGRGLQLLFYSVGIGQISSEVPQNLSASRPQDRQFILSSKKLLLSDSGFYLCAWSPQGRVNQPQHFGDGTRLSIL.

This clonotype was detected only a few times. J is TRBJ1-6 and V is TRBV12-3 or TRBV12-4; unclear D gene. V was shortened by 7 bases and J by 11 bases, with 21 bases between the two germline ends. The CDR3 spans 15 residues. The CDR3 spells CASILTAGSRAPLHF. DNA of the CDR3: TGTGCCAGCATTCTCACGGCTGGGAGTAGGGCACCCCTCCACTTT.

This sequence joins TRBV5-1 and TRBJ2-3, with D possibly being TRBD1 (6 bases). Looked up from germline, CDR1 is SGHRS and CDR2 is YFSETQ. This CDR3 comprises 14 residues. V was trimmed by 0 bases and J by 4 bases, leaving 9 bases between them. The CDR3 nucleotides read TGCGCCAGCAGCTTGGCCAGGGGTTCAGATACGCAGTATTTT. Residues: CASSLARGSDTQYF.

This clonotype was counted at least ten times. V usage is TRBV6-2 or TRBV6-3 and J usage is TRBJ1-2, with TRBD1 identical over 9 bases. Germline V gene lookup returns CDR1 MNHEY and CDR2 SVGEGT. The junction had 2 bases not matched to a gene; V was cut back by 10 bases and J by 2 bases. The CDR3 loop spans 12 amino acids. CDR3 sequence: CATGTGNYGYTF. The CDR3 DNA sequence: TGTGCCACCGGGACAGGGAACTATGGCTACACCTTC.